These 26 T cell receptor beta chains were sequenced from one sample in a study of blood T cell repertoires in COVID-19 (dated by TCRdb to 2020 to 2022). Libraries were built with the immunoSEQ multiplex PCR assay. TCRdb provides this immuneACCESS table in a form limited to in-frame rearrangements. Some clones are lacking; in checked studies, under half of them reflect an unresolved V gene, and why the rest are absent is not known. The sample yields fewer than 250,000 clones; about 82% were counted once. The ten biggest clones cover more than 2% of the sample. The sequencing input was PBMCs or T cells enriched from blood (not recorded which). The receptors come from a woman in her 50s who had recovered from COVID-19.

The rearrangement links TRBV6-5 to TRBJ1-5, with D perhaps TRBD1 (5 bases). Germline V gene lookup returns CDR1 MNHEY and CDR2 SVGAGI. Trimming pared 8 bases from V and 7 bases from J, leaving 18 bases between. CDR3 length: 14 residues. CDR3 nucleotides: TGTGCCAGCGCTCCCGAAACAGGCGGACAGCCCCAGCATTTT. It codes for CASAPETGGQPQHF.

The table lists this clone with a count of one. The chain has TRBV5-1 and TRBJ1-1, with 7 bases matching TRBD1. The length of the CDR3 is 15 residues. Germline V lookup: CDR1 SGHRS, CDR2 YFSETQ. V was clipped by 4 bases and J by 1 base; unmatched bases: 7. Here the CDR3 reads CASSPLTGKNTEAFF. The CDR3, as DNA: TGCGCCAGCAGCCCTCTGACAGGGAAGAACACTGAAGCTTTCTTT.

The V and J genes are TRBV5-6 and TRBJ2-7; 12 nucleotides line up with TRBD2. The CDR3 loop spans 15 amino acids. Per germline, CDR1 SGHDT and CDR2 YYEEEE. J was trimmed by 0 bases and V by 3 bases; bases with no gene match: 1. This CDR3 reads CASSWGLAGSYEQYF. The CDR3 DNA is TGTGCCAGCAGCTGGGGACTAGCGGGCTCCTACGAGCAGTACTTC.

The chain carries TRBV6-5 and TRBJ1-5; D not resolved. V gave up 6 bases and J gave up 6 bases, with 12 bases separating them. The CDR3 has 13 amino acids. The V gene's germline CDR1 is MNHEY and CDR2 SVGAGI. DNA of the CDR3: TGTGCCAGCAGCGCGGGAGGTTTTCAGCCCCAGCATTTT. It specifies CASSAGGFQPQHF.

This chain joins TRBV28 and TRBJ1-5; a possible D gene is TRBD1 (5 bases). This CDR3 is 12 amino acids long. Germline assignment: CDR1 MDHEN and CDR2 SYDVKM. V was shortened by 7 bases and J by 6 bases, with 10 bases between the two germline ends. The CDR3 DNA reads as TGTGCCAGCACCGTTGGGGCTCAGCCCCAGCATTTT. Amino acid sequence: CASTVGAQPQHF.

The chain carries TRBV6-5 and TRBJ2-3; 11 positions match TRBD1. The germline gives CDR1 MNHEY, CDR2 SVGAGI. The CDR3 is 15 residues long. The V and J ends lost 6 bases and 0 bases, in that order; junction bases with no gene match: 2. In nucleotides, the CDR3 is TGTGCCAGCAGAAGGACAGGGGGCAGCACAGATACGCAGTATTTT. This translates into CASRRTGGSTDTQYF.

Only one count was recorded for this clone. CDR3 nucleotide sequence: TGTGCCAGCAGCTTAGGTGGGACAGACTATGGCTACACCTTC. Translated: CASSLGGTDYGYTF. The chain employs TRBV7-3 and TRBJ1-2, with 7 bases aligning to TRBD1. Germline V gene lookup returns CDR1 SGHTA and CDR2 FQGTGA. The CDR3 has 14 residues. J lost 3 bases, V lost 2 bases, and 3 bases had no gene match.

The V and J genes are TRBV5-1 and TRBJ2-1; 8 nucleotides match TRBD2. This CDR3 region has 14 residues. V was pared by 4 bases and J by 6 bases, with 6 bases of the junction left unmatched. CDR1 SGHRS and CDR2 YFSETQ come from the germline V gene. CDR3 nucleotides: TGCGCCAGCAGCACGGGACTAGTGTTCAATGAGCAGTTCTTC. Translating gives CASSTGLVFNEQFF.

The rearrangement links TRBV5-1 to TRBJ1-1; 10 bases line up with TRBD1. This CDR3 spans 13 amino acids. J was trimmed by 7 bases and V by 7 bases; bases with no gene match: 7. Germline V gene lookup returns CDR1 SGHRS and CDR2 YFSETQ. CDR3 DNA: TGCGCCAGCCGACCGACAGGGGGCTATGAAGCTTTCTTT. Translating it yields CASRPTGGYEAFF.

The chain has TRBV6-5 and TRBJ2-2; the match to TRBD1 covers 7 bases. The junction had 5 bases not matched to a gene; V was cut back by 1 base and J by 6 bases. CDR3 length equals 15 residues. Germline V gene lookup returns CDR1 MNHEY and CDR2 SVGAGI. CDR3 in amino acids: CASSYLKQGPGELFF. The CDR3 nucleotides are TGTGCCAGCAGTTACTTAAAACAGGGGCCCGGGGAGCTGTTTTTT.

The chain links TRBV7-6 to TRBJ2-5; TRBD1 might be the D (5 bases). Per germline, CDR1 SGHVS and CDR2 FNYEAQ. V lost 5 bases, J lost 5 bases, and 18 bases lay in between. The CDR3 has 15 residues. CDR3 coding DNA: TGTGCCAGCAGCCCACGGCCAGGGTTGGGTGAGACCCAGTACTTC. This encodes CASSPRPGLGETQYF.

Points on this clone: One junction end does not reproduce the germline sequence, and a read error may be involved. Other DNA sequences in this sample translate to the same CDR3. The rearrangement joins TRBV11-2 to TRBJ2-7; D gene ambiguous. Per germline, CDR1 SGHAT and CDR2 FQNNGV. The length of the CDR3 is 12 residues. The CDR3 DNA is TGTGCCAGCAGCCTAGACCGCTACGAGCAGTACTTC. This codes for CASSLDRYEQYF.

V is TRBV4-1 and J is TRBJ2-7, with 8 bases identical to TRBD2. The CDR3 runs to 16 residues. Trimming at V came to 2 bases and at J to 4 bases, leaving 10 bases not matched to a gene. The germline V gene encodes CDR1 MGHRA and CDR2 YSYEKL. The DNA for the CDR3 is TGCGCCAGCAGCCAAACCGCCGGGGGGGAGGTGTACGAGCAGTACTTC. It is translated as CASSQTAGGEVYEQYF.

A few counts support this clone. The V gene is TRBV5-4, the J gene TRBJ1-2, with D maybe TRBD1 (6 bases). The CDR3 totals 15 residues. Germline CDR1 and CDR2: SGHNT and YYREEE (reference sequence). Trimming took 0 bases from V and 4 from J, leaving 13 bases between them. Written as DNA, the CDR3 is TGTGCCAGCAGCTTGGGCAGGGGCGACCTCTATGGCTACACCTTC. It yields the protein CASSLGRGDLYGYTF. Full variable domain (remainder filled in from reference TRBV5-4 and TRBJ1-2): ETGVTQSPTHLIKTRGQQVTLRCSSQSGHNTVSWYQQALGQGPQFIFQYYREEENGRGNFPPRFSGLQFPNYSSELNVNALELDDSALYLCASSLGRGDLYGYTFGSGTRLTVV.

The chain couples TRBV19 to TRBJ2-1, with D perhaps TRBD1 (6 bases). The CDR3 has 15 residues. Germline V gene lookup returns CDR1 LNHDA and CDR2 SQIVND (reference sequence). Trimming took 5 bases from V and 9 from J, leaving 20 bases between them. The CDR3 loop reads CASSSSRQPGVEQFF. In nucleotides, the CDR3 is TGTGCCAGTAGTTCCTCCCGCCAGCCAGGGGTTGAGCAGTTCTTC.

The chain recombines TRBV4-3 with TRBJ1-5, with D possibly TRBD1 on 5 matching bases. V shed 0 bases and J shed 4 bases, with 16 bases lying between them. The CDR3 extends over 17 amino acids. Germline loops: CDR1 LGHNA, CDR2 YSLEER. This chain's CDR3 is CASSQDLPPGGNQPQHF. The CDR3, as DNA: TGCGCCAGCAGCCAAGATCTCCCACCGGGGGGAAATCAGCCCCAGCATTTT.

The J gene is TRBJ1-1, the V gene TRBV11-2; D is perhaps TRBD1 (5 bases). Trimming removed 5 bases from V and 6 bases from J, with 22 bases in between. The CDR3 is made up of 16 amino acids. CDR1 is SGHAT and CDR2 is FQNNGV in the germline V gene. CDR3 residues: CASSHRPGGSVPEAFF. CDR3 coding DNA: TGTGCCAGCAGCCATCGACCGGGGGGTTCGGTACCTGAAGCTTTCTTT.

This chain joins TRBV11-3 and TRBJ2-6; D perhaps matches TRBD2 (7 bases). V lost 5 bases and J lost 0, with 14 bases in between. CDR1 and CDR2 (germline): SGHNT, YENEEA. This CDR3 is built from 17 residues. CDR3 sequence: CASSKGGGSSGANVLTF. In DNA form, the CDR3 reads TGTGCCAGCAGCAAAGGGGGGGGTAGCTCTGGGGCCAACGTCCTGACTTTC.

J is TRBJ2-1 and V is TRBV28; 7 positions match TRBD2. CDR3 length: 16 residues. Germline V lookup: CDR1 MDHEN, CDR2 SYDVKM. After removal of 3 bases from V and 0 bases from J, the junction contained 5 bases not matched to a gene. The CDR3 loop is CASSFSSGGSYNEQFF. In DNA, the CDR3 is TGTGCCAGCAGTTTTTCTAGCGGAGGCTCCTACAATGAGCAGTTCTTC.

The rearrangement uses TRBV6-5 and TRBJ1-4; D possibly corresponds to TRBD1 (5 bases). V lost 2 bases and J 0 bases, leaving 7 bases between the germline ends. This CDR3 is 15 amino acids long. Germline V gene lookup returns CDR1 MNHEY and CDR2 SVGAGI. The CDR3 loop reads CASSYQGATNEKLFF. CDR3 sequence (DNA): TGTGCCAGCAGTTACCAAGGGGCAACTAATGAAAAACTGTTTTTT.

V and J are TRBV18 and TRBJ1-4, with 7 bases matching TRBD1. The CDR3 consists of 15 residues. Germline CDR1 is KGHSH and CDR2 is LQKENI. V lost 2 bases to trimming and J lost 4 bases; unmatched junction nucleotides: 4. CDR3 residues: CASSPEGQINEKLFF. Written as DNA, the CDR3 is TGTGCCAGCTCACCAGAGGGACAGATTAATGAAAAACTGTTTTTT.

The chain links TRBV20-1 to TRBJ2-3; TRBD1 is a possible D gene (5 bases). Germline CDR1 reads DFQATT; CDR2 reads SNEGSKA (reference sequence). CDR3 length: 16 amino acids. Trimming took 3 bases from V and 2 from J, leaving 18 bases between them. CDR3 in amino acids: CSASVVGRMNTDTQYF. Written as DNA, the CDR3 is TGCAGTGCTAGTGTGGTGGGGCGGATGAACACAGATACGCAGTATTTT.

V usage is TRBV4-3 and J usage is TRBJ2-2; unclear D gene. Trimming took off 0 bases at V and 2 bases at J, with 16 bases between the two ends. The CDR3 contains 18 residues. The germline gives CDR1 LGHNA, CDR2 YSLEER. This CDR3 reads CASSQDLSQIFNTGELFF. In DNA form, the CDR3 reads TGCGCCAGCAGCCAAGATCTTTCACAGATATTTAACACCGGGGAGCTGTTTTTT.

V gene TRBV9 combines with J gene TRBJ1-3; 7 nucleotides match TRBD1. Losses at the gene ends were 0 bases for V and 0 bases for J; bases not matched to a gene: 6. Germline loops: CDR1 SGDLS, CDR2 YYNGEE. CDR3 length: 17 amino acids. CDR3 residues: CASSVDPEGASGNTIYF. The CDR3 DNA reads TGTGCCAGCAGCGTAGACCCGGAGGGGGCCTCTGGAAACACCATATATTTT.

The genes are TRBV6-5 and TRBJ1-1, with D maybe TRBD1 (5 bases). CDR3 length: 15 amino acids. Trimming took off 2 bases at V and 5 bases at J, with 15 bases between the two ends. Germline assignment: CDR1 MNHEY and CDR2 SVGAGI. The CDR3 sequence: CASSYARGVGTEAFF. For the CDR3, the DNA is TGTGCCAGCAGTTACGCCCGGGGGGTTGGAACTGAAGCTTTCTTT.

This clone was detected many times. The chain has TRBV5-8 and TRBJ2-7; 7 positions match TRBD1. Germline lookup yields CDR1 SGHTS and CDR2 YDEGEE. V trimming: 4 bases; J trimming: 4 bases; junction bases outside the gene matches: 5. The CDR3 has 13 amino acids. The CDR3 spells CASSIDRVYEQYF. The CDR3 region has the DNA TGTGCCAGCAGCATAGACAGGGTGTACGAGCAGTACTTC.